Sequencing of this TCR beta chain was carried out in a study of blood T cells in healthy people across ages. Study-wide background: Template switching recovered approximately one barcoded beta molecule for every two T cells. The study, taken as a whole, reports: A strong correlation was seen between TCR beta diversity and naive T cell percentage. Unsorted PBMCs prevented conclusive naive versus antigen-experienced comparison.

The CDR3 runs to 14 residues. The germline V gene has CDR1 DFQATT and CDR2 SNEGSKA (reference sequence). With 3 bases removed from V and 2 bases from J, the gap between germline ends came to 14 bases. This clonotype has at least ten counts. Its antigen is not identified. A sample-barcoded 5' primer and a J-beta primer mix were used in a second PCR of roughly 7 to 12 cycles. Via MiXCR, TCRdb re-called the 5' RACE reads, giving one row per CDR3 protein. The sample records about 1,400,000 distinct CDR3 sequences, 35% to 45% being singletons. This chain uses TRBV20-1 with TRBJ2-7, with D possibly matching TRBD1 (6 bases). This TCR derives from a woman aged 18-29 years in good health. Sequencing was performed on blood. The CDR3 nucleotides read TGCAGTGCTAGCAAACCGCAGGGGACCTACGAGCAGTACTTC. Translating it yields CSASKPQGTYEQYF.